Given below is one TCR beta chain in context. This specimen comes from a study of blood T cell repertoires in COVID-19. On the study more broadly: Samples came from the United States, Italy and Spain, spanning acute and convalescent COVID-19.

This CDR3 contains 17 residues. Germline assignment: CDR1 LGHDT and CDR2 YNNKEL (reference sequence). Trimming shortened V by 2 bases and J by 3 bases, and 19 bases separated the two germline ends. Libraries were prepared by immunoSEQ multiplex PCR; TCRdb keeps only in-frame clonotypes and omits some of them. The sample yields about 190,000 clones, about 80% seen once. The sequenced sample was peripheral blood. The chain joins TRBV3-1 (or the pseudogene TRBV3-2) to TRBJ1-2; weak D call: TRBD1 (6 bases). The source of this sequence is a man in his sixties with acute or convalescent COVID-19. The DNA for the CDR3 is TGTGCCAGCAGCCAATTTTCGGTGCAGGGGATGTACTATGGCTACACCTTC. This sequence encodes CASSQFSVQGMYYGYTF.